Each of the 2 T cell receptor beta chains below was sequenced from the same sample in a study of T cells after yellow fever vaccination. TCRdb re-analysed the 5' RACE reads in MiXCR, keeping a single row per CDR3 protein. The table lists roughly 330,000 distinct CDR3 sequences, almost 4% of them singletons. Sample: PBMCs, taken 5 days after the yellow fever booster vaccination. Source of these receptors: a man between 18 and 35 years old who received the YFV17D yellow fever vaccine.

V and J are TRBV19 and TRBJ1-2; a weak D match, TRBD1 (6 bases). CDR1 is LNHDA, CDR2 SQIVND, per germline (reference sequence). This CDR3 region has 15 residues. Trimming took off 5 bases at V and 1 base at J, with 14 bases between the two ends. CDR3 nucleotide sequence: TGTGCCAGTAGTCGCCAAGGGACACATAACTATGGCTACACCTTC. Translating gives CASSRQGTHNYGYTF.

There are many counts of this clonotype. The genes are TRBV10-3 and TRBJ2-1; no firm D call. Looked up from germline, CDR1 is ENHRY and CDR2 is SYGVKD. The CDR3 totals 16 residues. V was clipped by 0 bases and J by 0 bases, with 9 bases between them. The DNA of the CDR3 is TGTGCCATCAGTGAGTCGAACGGCGGCTCCTACAATGAGCAGTTCTTC. It yields the protein CAISESNGGSYNEQFF.